The TCR beta chain described here comes from a study of molecular identifiers for immune sequencing clone quantification. V was clipped by 2 bases and J by 3 bases, with 8 bases between them. The CDR3 runs to 14 residues. Germline assignment: CDR1 SGDLS and CDR2 YYNGEE. A remark on this clonotype: Its target is unknown. Since a much larger clone is just one base distant, this may be a read error.

TCRdb called the PCR reads again in MiXCR, with one record for every CDR3 protein. Here the sample spans some 320,000 distinct CDR3 sequences, over 20% being singletons. Study-wide results and limits: Amid 750,000 to 1,000,000 naive cells, spiked Jurkat TCR RNA from one cell was reportedly still detectable.

Input material: naive CD8+ T cells from blood, with Jurkat cell RNA spiked in. Subset indicated: FACS-sorted CD8+CD4-CCR7+CD45RA+ naive T cells. The sequence came from a human donor in good health. Some libraries in this study had Jurkat cell RNA spiked in. The rearrangement joins TRBV9 to TRBJ1-4; D unresolved. The CDR3 loop reads CASSVEYPNEKLFF. CDR3 sequence (DNA): TGTGCCAGCAGCGTGGAGTATCCTAATGAAAAACTGTTTTTT.